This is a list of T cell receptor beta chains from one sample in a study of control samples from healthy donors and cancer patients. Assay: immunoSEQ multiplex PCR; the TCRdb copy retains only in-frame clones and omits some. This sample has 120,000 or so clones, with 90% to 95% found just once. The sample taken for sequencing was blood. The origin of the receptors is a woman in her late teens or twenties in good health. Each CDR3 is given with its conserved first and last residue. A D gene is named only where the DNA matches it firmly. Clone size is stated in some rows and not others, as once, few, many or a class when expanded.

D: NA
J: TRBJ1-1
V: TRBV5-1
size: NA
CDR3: CASSPVRLWTADTEAFF
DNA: TGCGCCAGCAGCCCCGTACGACTATGGACAGCGGACACTGAAGCTTTCTTT

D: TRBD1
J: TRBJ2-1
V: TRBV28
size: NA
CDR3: CASSFGQGANEQFF
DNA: TGTGCCAGCAGTTTCGGACAGGGGGCCAATGAGCAGTTCTTC

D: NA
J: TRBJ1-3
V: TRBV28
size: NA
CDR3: CASSLRVATGNTIYF
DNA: TGTGCCAGCAGTTTACGGGTAGCCACTGGAAACACCATATATTTT

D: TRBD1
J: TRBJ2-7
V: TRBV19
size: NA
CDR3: CASSTGQGQTYEQYF
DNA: TGTGCCAGTAGTACGGGACAGGGACAGACCTACGAGCAGTACTTC

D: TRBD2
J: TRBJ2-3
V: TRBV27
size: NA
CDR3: CASSLMGLAGAGDTQYF
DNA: TGTGCCAGCAGTTTAATGGGTTTAGCGGGAGCGGGAGATACGCAGTATTTT

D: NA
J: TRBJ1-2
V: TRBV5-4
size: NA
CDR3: CASSLFWGAPRGYTF
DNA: TGTGCCAGCAGCCTATTTTGGGGGGCACCCCGAGGCTACACCTTC

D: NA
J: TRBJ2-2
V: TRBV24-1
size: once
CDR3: CATSDPLDANTGELFF
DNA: TGTGCCACCAGTGATCCCTTGGACGCGAACACCGGGGAGCTGTTTTTT

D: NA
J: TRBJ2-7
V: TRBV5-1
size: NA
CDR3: CASSLVPTGEQYF
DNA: TGCGCCAGCAGCTTGGTACCCACGGGCGAGCAGTACTTC

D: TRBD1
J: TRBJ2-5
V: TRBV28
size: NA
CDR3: CASREPGGGKTQYF
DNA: TGTGCCAGCAGGGAACCAGGGGGCGGAAAGACCCAGTACTTC

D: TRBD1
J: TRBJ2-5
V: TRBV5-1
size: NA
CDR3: CASSFGTGGTETQYF
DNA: TGCGCCAGCAGCTTCGGGACAGGGGGCACGGAGACCCAGTACTTC

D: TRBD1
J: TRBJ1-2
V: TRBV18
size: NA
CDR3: CASYGQGLNYGYTF
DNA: TGTGCCAGCTACGGACAGGGACTTAACTATGGCTACACCTTC

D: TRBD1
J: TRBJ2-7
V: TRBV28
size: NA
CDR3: CASSIGTGGSEQYF
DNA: TGTGCCAGCAGTATAGGGACAGGTGGGTCCGAGCAGTACTTC

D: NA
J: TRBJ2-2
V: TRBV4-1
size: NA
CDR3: CASSLQGGELFF
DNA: TGCGCCAGCAGCCTCCAAGGCGGGGAGCTGTTTTTT

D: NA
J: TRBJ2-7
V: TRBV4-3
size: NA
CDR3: CASSQDRGTDSYEQYF
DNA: TGCGCCAGCAGCCAAGATAGGGGGACGGACTCCTACGAGCAGTACTTC

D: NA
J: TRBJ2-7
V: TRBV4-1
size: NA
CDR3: CASSQGDLRSYEQYF
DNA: TGCGCCAGCAGCCAAGGGGACTTGCGCTCCTACGAGCAGTACTTC

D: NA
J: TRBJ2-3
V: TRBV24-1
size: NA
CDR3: CATQLGGGGTDTQYF
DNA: TGTGCCACCCAGTTAGGGGGCGGGGGCACAGATACGCAGTATTTT

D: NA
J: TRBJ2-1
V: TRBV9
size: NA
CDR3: CASSVEGHQRVTADNEQFF
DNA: TGTGCCAGCAGCGTAGAAGGTCATCAACGGGTTACCGCCGACAATGAGCAGTTCTTC

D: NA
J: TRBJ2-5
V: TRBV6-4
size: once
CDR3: CASSGSQETQYF
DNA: TGTGCCAGCAGCGGGAGCCAAGAGACCCAGTACTTC

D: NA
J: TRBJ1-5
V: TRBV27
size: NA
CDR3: CASSLRAPHSNQPQHF
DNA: TGTGCCAGCAGCTTGAGGGCACCTCATAGCAATCAGCCCCAGCATTTT

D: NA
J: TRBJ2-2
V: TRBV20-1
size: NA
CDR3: CSASAANTGELFF
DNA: TGCAGTGCTAGTGCAGCGAACACCGGGGAGCTGTTTTTT

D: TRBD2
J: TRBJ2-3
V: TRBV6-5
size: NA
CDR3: CASSGTSKSDTQYF
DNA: TGTGCCAGCAGCGGGACTAGCAAGTCAGATACGCAGTATTTT

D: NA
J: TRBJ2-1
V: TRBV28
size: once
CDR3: CASISKGVLLGPYNEQFF
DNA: TGTGCCAGCATCTCAAAAGGGGTTTTATTGGGCCCCTACAATGAGCAGTTCTTC

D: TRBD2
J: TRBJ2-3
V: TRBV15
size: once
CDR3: CATSRDLVWTSGRSGTDTQYF
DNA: TGTGCCACCAGCAGAGATCTCGTCTGGACTAGCGGGAGAAGTGGCACAGATACGCAGTATTTT

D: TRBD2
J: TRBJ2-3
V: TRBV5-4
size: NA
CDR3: CASSRGGVTDTQYF
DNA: TGTGCCAGCAGCCGGGGGGGGGTCACAGATACGCAGTATTTT

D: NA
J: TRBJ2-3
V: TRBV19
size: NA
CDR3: CASRQTVADTQYF
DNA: TGTGCCAGTAGGCAGACAGTCGCAGATACGCAGTATTTT

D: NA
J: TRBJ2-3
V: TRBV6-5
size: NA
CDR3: CASSYSWGSTDTQYF
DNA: TGTGCCAGCAGTTACTCATGGGGCAGCACAGATACGCAGTATTTT

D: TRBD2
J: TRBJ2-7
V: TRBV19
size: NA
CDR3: CASSISAGDFGSLTYEQYF
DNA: TGTGCCAGTAGTATAAGCGCGGGGGATTTTGGTTCCTTGACCTACGAGCAGTACTTC

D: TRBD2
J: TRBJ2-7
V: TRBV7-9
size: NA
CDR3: CASSRTTSGEYEQYF
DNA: TGTGCCAGCAGCCGAACGACTAGCGGGGAGTACGAGCAGTACTTC

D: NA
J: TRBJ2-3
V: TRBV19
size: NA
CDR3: CASALGDSRTDTQYF
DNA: TGTGCCAGTGCCCTAGGCGACAGCCGTACAGATACGCAGTATTTT

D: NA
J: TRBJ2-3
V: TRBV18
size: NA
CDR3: CASSPQGRRADTQYF
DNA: TGTGCCAGCTCACCACAGGGGCGGAGGGCAGATACGCAGTATTTT

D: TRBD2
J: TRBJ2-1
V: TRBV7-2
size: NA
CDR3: CASSYGLAMQNEQFF
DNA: TGTGCCAGCAGCTACGGACTAGCGATGCAAAATGAGCAGTTCTTC

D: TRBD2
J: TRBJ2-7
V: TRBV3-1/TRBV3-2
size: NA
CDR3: CASSELAGGPGEQYF
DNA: TGTGCCAGCAGCGAACTAGCGGGAGGGCCCGGGGAGCAGTACTTC

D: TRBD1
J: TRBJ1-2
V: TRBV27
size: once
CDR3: CASGQGYSSIDGYTF
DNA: TGTGCCAGCGGACAGGGCTATTCCAGTATAGATGGCTACACCTTC

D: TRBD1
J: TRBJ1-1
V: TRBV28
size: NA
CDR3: CASSSTGRGRVTEAFF
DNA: TGTGCCAGCAGTTCGACAGGGAGGGGCCGGGTCACTGAAGCTTTCTTT

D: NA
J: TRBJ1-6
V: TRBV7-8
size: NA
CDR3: CASSRSGEGPSPLHF
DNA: TGTGCCAGCAGCCGGTCGGGGGAAGGCCCTTCACCCCTCCACTTT

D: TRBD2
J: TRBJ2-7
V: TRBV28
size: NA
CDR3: CASSLGKAGGYEQYF
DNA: TGTGCCAGCAGTTTAGGAAAAGCGGGAGGTTACGAGCAGTACTTC

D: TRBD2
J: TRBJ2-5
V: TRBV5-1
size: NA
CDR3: CASSLAAGVGETQYF
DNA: TGCGCCAGCAGCTTGGCAGCGGGGGTTGGAGAGACCCAGTACTTC

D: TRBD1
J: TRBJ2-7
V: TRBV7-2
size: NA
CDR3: CASSLPDRGAYEQYF
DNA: TGTGCCAGCAGCTTACCGGACAGGGGAGCCTACGAGCAGTACTTC

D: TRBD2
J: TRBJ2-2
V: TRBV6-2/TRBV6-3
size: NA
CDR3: CASSWRGETGELFF
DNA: TGTGCCAGCAGTTGGCGGGGGGAGACCGGGGAGCTGTTTTTT

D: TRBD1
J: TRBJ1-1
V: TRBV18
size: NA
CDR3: CASSPTGTGSIMNTEAFF
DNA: TGTGCCAGCTCACCAACCGGGACAGGGTCGATAATGAACACTGAAGCTTTCTTT

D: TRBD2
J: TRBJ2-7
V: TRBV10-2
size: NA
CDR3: CANIRLADDYEQYF
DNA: TGCGCCAATATAAGACTAGCGGACGACTACGAGCAGTACTTC

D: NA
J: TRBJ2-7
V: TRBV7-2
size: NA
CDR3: CASSPRDGSYEQYF
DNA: TGTGCCAGCAGCCCCCGGGACGGGTCCTACGAGCAGTACTTC

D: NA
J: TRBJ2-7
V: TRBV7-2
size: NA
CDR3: CASSFPIPGPRVNYEQYF
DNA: TGTGCCAGCAGCTTCCCGATACCGGGTCCCAGGGTCAACTACGAGCAGTACTTC

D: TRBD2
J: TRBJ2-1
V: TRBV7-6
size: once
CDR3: CASSLTSGMYNEQFF
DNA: TGTGCCAGCAGCTTAACTAGCGGGATGTACAATGAGCAGTTCTTC

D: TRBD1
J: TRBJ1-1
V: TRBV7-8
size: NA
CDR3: CASSPLGQGGRYTEAFF
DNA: TGTGCCAGCAGCCCCCTGGGACAGGGGGGAAGATACACTGAAGCTTTCTTT

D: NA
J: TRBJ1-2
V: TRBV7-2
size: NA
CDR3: CASSQSAPNYGYTF
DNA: TGTGCCAGCAGTCAGAGCGCACCAAACTATGGCTACACCTTC

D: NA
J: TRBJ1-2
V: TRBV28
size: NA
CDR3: CASTMSRDNGYTF
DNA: TGTGCCAGCACCATGTCCCGGGATAATGGCTACACCTTC

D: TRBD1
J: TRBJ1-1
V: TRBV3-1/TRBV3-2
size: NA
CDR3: CASSKDRDTEAFF
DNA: TGTGCCAGCAGCAAGGACAGGGACACTGAAGCTTTCTTT

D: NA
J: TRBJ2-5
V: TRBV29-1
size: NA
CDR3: CSVFTDGTQYF
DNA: TGCAGCGTTTTTACGGACGGGACCCAGTACTTC

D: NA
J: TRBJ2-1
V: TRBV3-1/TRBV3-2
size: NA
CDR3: CASSQEVGAGNLYNEQFF
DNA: TGTGCCAGCAGCCAAGAGGTCGGGGCGGGGAACCTCTACAATGAGCAGTTCTTC

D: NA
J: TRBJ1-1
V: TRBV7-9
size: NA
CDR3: CASNPTGRTVNTEAFF
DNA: TGTGCCAGCAATCCCACGGGGCGGACAGTGAACACTGAAGCTTTCTTT

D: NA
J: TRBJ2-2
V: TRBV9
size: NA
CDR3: CASSEGRLENTGELFF
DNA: TGTGCCAGCAGCGAAGGGCGACTTGAGAACACCGGGGAGCTGTTTTTT

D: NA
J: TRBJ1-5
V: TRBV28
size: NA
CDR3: CASRMGSSSNQPQHF
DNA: TGTGCCAGCAGGATGGGGAGTTCCAGCAATCAGCCCCAGCATTTT

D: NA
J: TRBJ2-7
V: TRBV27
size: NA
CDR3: CASSRQGKGDNSYEQYF
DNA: TGTGCCAGCAGTCGGCAGGGAAAGGGGGACAACTCCTACGAGCAGTACTTC

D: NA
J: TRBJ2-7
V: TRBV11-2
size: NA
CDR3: CASSFVSVGSYEQYF
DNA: TGTGCCAGCAGCTTCGTTAGCGTGGGTAGTTACGAGCAGTACTTC

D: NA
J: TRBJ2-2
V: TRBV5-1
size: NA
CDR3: CASSLTISSSGELFF
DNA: TGCGCCAGCAGCTTAACCATTTCATCGTCCGGGGAGCTGTTTTTT

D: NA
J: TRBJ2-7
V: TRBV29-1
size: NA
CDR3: CSVGRDRVDEQYF
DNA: TGCAGCGTTGGGAGAGACAGAGTGGACGAGCAGTACTTC